The 8 T cell receptor beta chains below come from one sample, sequenced in a study of T cells expressing NK-cell markers. TCRdb re-called the 5' RACE reads and catalogs CDR3 proteins one per entry, DNA excluded. Its table records some 600,000 distinct CDR3 sequences. The specimen sequenced was blood T cells: a sorted CD56 or NKG2C T cell subset, CD4+ or CD8+ T cells, or bulk PBMC T cells (not recorded which). The receptors originated from a man younger than 35 in good health.

The chain is built from TRBV5-1 and TRBJ1-1; TCRdb designates TRBD1, a call that cannot be tested without DNA. Looked up from germline, CDR1 is SGHRS and CDR2 is YFSETQ. The CDR3 totals 16 residues. This chain's CDR3 is CASSLGGGRLNTEAFF.

The gene calls are TRBV2 and TRBJ1-1; the D call of TRBD1 rests on TCRdb alone, since no DNA is present to check it. Germline CDR1 and CDR2: SNHLY and FYNNEI. The CDR3 extends over 12 amino acids. The CDR3 protein is CAGRGPGTEAFF.

The chain uses TRBV7-9 and TRBJ1-4; the TCRdb call, TRBD1, lacks DNA for checking. The CDR3 contains 15 residues. From germline, CDR1 is SEHNR and CDR2 FQNEAQ (reference sequence). CDR3 loop: CASSPTDTRGEKLFF.

CDR3 sequence reads: CSARPGRSLYGYTF. The V call is TRBV20-1, the J call TRBJ1-2; TCRdb designates TRBD1, a call that cannot be tested without DNA. Germline V gene sequence: CDR1 DFQATT, CDR2 SNEGSKA (reference sequence). The CDR3 runs 14 residues.

The chain carries TRBV6-1 and TRBJ1-3. The V gene's germline CDR1 is MNHNS and CDR2 SASEGT. This CDR3 region has 16 residues. CDR3 residues: CASSESQLGSGNTIYF.

The V call is TRBV20-1, the J call TRBJ1-1. Germline lookup yields CDR1 DFQATT and CDR2 SNEGSKA (reference sequence). The length of the CDR3 is 13 residues. CDR3 amino acids: CSAPFTANTEAFF.

The chain is built from TRBV6-1 and TRBJ1-3; TCRdb indicates TRBD1, and absent DNA this call remains unverified. CDR3 size: 17 residues. Germline values: CDR1 MNHNS, CDR2 SASEGT. The CDR3 loop is CASSTTGSLFSGNTIYF.

The V call is TRBV18, the J call TRBJ1-2; there is no DNA to check the TCRdb D call of TRBD1. Germline CDR1 is KGHSH and CDR2 is LQKENI. The CDR3 runs 17 residues. The chain's CDR3 is CASSLRSTPDDNYGYTF.